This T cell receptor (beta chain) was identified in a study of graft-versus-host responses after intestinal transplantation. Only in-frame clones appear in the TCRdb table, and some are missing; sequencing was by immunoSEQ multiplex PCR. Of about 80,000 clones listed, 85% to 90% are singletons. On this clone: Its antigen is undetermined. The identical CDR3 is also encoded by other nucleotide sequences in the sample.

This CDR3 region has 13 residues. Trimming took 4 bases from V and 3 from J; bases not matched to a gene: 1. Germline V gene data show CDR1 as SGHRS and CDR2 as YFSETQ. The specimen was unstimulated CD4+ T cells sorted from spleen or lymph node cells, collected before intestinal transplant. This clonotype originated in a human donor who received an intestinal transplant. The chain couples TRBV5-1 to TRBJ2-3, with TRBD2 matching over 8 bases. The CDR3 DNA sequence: TGCGCCAGCAGCCCGGGGGGGACAGATACGCAGTATTTT. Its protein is CASSPGGTDTQYF.